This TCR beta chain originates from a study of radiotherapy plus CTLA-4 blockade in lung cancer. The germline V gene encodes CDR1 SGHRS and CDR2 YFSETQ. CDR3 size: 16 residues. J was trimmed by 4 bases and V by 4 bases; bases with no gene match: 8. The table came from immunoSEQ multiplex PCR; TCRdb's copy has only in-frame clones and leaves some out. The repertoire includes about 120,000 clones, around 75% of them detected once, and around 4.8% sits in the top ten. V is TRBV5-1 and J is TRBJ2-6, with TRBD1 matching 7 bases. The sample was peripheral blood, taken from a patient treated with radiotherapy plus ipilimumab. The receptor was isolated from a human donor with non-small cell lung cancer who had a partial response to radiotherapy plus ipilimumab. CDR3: CASSLRGGGGANVLTF. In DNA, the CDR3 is TGCGCCAGCAGCCTAAGAGGGGGCGGGGGGGCCAACGTCCTGACTTTC.